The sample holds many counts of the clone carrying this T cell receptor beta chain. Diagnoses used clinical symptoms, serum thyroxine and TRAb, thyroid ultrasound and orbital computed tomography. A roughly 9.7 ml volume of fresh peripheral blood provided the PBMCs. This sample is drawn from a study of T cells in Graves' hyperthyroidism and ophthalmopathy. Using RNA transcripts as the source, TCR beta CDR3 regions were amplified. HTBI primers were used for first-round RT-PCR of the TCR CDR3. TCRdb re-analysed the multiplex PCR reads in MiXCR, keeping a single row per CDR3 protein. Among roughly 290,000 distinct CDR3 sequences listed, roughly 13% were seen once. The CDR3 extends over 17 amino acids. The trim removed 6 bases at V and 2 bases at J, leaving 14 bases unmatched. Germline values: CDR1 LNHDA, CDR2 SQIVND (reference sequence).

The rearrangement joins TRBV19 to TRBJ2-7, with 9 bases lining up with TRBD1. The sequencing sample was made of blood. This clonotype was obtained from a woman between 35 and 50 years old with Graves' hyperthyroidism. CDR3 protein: CASSSGYRGLIPYEQYF. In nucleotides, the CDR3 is TGTGCCAGTAGCTCTGGCTACAGGGGGCTAATCCCCTACGAGCAGTACTTC. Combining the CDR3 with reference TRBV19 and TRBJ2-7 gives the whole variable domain DGGITQSPKYLFRKEGQNVTLSCEQNLNHDAMYWYRQDPGQGLRLIYYSQIVNDFQKGDIAEGYSVSREKKESFPLTVTSAQKNPTAFYLCASSSGYRGLIPYEQYFGPGTRLTVT.